These 5 T cell receptor beta chains share one sample of origin, sequenced in a study of OX40 agonist ivuxolimab in advanced cancers. Clones were sequenced by immunoSEQ multiplex PCR, and TCRdb holds only the in-frame ones, with some missing. The sample yields 70,000 or so clones, 90% seen once. Sequences were derived from CD4+ or CD8+ T cells sorted from blood, sampled in a trial of the OX40 agonist ivuxolimab. These receptors came from an adult with an advanced solid tumor such as melanoma, head and neck, liver or kidney cancer.

This clone was seen once. The chain combines TRBV5-1 with TRBJ1-2; no firm D call. V was cut by 4 bases and J by 2 bases, with 15 bases left in between. The CDR3 is made up of 15 amino acids. CDR1 is SGHRS and CDR2 is YFSETQ in the germline V gene. The CDR3 DNA reads as TGCGCCAGCAGCCGGGGAGGGAAACCGAACTATGGCTACACCTTC. It yields the protein CASSRGGKPNYGYTF.

The chain links TRBV30 to TRBJ2-3, with D possibly matching TRBD2 (5 bases). The CDR3 is made up of 13 amino acids. Germline V gene sequence: CDR1 GTSNPN, CDR2 SVGIG (reference sequence). Trimming shortened V by 0 bases and J by 10 bases, and 14 bases separated the two germline ends. CDR3 sequence (DNA): TGTGCCTGGAGTGTAGCGGCCACCGCCCCGCAGTATTTT. Translation: CAWSVAATAPQYF. Using reference TRBV30 and TRBJ2-3 for the parts outside the CDR3, the full variable domain is SQTIHQWPATLVQPVGSPLSLECTVEGTSNPNLYWYRQAAGRGLQLLFYSVGIGQISSEVPQNLSASRPQDRQFILSSKKLLLSDSGFYLCAWSVAATAPQYFGPGTRLTVL.

V gene TRBV4-3 combines with J gene TRBJ2-5, with D possibly being TRBD2 (7 bases). Trimming shortened V by 1 base and J by 5 bases, and 14 bases separated the two germline ends. The germline V gene encodes CDR1 LGHNA and CDR2 YSLEER. This CDR3 is built from 15 residues. The CDR3 coding sequence is TGCGCCAGCAGCCAAGGGCACGGGGGGCAGGAGACCCAGTACTTC. Protein product: CASSQGHGGQETQYF.

This rearrangement joins TRBV5-6 to TRBJ1-2, with no clear D. The CDR3 has 13 amino acids. V dropped 4 bases and J dropped 0 bases, with 7 bases sitting between them. Per the germline V gene, CDR1 is SGHDT and CDR2 is YYEEEE. CDR3 sequence: CASSAEANYGYTF. Here the CDR3 DNA reads TGTGCCAGCAGCGCCGAGGCTAACTATGGCTACACCTTC.

The rearrangement joins TRBV4-3 to TRBJ2-3; D is ambiguous. Germline V lookup: CDR1 LGHNA, CDR2 YSLEER. The ends were cut back, 0 bases at V and 0 bases at J, with 7 bases in the middle. The length of the CDR3 is 15 residues. The CDR3 DNA sequence: TGCGCCAGCAGCCAAGATCCCCTGAGCACAGATACGCAGTATTTT. Translated: CASSQDPLSTDTQYF.